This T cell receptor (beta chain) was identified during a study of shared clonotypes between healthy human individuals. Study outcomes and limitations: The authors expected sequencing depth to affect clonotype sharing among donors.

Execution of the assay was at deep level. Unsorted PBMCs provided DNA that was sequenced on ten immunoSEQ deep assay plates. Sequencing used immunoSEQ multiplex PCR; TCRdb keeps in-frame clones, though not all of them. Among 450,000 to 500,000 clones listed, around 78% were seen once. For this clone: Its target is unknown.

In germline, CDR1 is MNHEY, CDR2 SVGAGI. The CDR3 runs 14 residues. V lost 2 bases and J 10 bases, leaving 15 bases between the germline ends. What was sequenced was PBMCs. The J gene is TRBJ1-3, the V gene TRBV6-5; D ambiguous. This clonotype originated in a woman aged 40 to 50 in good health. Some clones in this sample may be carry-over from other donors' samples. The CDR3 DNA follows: TGTGCCAGCAGTTACACGGCCCACCGGCCGACCATATATTTT. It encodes CASSYTAHRPTIYF.